A single TCR beta chain is shown here with its context. Trimming stripped 3 bases from V and 0 bases from J, with 8 bases between. The germline V gene has CDR1 LNHDA and CDR2 SQIVND (reference sequence). CDR3 size: 14 residues. Isolated RNA was reverse transcribed in full, so expressed TCRB transcripts were sequenced. Data came from immunoSEQ multiplex PCR; TCRdb stores just in-frame clones and leaves some out. In the table there are hundreds of thousands of clones, roughly 15% of which are singletons. Every single donor gave one heparinised blood draw, and these averaged about 120 mL. This specimen comes from a study of beta chain features in type 1 diabetes.

This TCR came from a man in his thirties or forties in good health. The chain employs TRBV19 and TRBJ1-1; D call uncertain. Sequencing used central memory CD4+ T cells from blood. The CDR3 loop reads CASSIRQLNTEAFF. As DNA, the CDR3 is TGTGCCAGTAGTATTCGTCAGCTGAACACTGAAGCTTTCTTT.